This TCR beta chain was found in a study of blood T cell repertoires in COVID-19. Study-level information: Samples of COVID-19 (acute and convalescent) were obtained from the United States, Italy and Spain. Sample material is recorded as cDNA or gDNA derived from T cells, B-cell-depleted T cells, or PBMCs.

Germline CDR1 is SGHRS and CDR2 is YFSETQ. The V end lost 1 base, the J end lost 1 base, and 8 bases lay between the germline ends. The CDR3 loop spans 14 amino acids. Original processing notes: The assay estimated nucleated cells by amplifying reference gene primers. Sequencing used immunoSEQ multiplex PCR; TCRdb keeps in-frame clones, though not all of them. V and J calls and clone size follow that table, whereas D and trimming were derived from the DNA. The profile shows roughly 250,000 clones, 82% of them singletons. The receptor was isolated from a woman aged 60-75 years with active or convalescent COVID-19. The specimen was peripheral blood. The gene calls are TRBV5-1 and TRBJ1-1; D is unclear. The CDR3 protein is CASSLSQANTEAFF. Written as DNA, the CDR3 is TGCGCCAGCAGCTTGAGCCAGGCGAACACTGAAGCTTTCTTT.